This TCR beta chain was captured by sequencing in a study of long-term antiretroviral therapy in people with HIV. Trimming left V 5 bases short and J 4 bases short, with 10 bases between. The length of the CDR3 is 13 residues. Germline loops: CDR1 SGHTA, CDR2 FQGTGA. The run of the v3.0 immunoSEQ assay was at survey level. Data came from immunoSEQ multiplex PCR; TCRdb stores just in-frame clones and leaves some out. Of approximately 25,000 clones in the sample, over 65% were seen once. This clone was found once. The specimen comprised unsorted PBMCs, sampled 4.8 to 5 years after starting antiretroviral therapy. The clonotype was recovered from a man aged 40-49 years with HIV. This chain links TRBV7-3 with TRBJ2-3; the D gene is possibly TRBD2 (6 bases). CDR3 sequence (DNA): TGTGCCAGCAGCCAGGACTATTCAGATACGCAGTATTTT. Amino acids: CASSQDYSDTQYF.